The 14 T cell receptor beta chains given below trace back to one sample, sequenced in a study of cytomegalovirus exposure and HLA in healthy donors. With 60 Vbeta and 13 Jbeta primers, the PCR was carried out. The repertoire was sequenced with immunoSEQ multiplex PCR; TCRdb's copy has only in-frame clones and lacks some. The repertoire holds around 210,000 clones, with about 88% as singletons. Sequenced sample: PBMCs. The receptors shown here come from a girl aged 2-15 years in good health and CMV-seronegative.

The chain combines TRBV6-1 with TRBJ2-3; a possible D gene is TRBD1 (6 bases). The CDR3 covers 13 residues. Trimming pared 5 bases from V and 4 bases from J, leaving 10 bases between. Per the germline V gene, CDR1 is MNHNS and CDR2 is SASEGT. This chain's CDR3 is CASSQQGPDTQYF. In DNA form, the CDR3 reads TGTGCCAGCAGTCAACAGGGCCCAGATACGCAGTATTTT.

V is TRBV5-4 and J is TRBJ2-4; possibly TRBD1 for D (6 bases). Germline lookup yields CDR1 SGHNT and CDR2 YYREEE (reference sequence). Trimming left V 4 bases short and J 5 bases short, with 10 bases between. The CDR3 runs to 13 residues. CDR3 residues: CASSQGQQNIQYF. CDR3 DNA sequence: TGTGCCAGCAGCCAGGGACAACAAAACATTCAGTACTTC.

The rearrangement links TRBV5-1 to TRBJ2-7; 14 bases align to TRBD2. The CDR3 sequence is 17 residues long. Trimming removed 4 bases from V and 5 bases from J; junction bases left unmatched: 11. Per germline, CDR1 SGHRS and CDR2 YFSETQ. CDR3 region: CASSVGPGLAGANEQYF. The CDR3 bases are TGCGCCAGCAGCGTCGGCCCGGGACTAGCGGGAGCCAACGAGCAGTACTTC.

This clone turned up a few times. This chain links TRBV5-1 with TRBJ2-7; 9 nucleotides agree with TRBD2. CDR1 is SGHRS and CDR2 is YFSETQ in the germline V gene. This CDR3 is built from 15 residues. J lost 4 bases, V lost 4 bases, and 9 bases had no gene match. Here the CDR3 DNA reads TGCGCCAGCAGCACCTCCGGGACTAGCTCTTACGAGCAGTACTTC. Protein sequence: CASSTSGTSSYEQYF.

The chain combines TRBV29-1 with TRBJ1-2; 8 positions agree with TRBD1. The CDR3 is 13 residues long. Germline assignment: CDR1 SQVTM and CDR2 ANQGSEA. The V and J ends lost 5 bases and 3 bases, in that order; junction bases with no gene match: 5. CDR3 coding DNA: TGCAGCGTTTGGACAGGGTCCGACTATGGCTACACCTTC. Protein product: CSVWTGSDYGYTF.

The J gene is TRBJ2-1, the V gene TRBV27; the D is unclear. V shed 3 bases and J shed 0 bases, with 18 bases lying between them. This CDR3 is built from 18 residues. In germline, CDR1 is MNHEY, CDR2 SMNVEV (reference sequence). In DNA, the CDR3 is TGTGCCAGCAGTTTTTCCCCCTCTAAGTTGAGCTCCTACAATGAGCAGTTCTTC. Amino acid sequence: CASSFSPSKLSSYNEQFF.

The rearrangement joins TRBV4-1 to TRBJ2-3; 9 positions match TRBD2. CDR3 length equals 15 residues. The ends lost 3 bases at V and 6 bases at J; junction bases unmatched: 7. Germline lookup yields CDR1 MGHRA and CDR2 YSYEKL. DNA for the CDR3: TGCGCCAGCAGCCAGGGACTAGCCATTGGGGATACGCAGTATTTT. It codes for CASSQGLAIGDTQYF.

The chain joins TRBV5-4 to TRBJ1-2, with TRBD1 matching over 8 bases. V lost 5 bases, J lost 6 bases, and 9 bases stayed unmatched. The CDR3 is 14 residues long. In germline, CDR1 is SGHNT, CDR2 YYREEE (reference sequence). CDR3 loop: CASSLNQGAHGYTF. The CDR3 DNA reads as TGTGCCAGCAGTCTGAACCAGGGGGCCCATGGCTACACCTTC.

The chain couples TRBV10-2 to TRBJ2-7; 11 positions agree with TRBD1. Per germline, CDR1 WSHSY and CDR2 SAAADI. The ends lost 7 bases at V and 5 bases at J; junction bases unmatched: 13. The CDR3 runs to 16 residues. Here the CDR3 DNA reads TGCGCCAGCAATACCGGGACAGGGGGTTCGTGGAACGAGCAGTACTTC. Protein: CASNTGTGGSWNEQYF.

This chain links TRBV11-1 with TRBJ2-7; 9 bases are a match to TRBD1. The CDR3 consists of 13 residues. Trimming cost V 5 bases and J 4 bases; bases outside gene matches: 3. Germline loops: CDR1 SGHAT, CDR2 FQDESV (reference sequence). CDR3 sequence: CASSTGQGYEQYF. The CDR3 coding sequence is TGTGCCAGCAGCACGGGACAGGGATACGAGCAGTACTTC.

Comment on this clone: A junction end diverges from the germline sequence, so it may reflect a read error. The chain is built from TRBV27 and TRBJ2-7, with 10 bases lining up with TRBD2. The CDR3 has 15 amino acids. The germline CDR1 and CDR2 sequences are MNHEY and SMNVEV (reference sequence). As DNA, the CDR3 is TGTGCCAGCAGCATCGGACTAGCGGTAACCTACGAGCAATACTTC. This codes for CASSIGLAVTYEQYF.

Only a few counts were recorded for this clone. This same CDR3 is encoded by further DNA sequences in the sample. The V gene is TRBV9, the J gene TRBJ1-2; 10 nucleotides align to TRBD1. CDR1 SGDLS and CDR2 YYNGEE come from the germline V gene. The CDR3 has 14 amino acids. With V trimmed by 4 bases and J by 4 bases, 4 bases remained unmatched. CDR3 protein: CASSSGQGGYGYTF. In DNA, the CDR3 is TGTGCCAGCAGCTCCGGACAGGGGGGCTATGGCTACACCTTC.

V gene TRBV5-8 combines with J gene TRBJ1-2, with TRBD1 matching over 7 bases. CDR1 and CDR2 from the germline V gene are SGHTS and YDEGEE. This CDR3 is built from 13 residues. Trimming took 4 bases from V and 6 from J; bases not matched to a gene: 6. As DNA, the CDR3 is TGTGCCAGCAGCCGCCCAGGGGGAAATGGCTACACCTTC. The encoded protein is CASSRPGGNGYTF. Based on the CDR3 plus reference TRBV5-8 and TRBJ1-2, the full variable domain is EAGVTQSPTHLIKTRGQQATLRCSPISGHTSVYWYQQALGLGLQFLLWYDEGEERNRGNFPPRFSGRQFPNYSSELNVNALELEDSALYLCASSRPGGNGYTFGSGTRLTVV.

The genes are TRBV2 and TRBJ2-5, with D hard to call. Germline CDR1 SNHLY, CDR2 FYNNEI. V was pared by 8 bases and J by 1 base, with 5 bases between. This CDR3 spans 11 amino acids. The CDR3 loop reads CASGSQETQYF. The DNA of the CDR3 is TGTGCCAGCGGCAGCCAAGAGACCCAGTACTTC. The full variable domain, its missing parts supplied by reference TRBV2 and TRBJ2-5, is EPEVTQTPSHQVTQMGQEVILRCVPISNHLYFYWYRQILGQKVEFLVSFYNNEISEKSEIFDDQFSVERPDGSNFTLKIRSTKLEDSAMYFCASGSQETQYFGPGTRLLVL.